The 20 T cell receptor beta chains listed next were all sequenced from one sample in a study of OX40 agonist ivuxolimab in advanced cancers. Generated by immunoSEQ multiplex PCR, the TCRdb table keeps only in-frame clones and is missing some. The sample gives fewer than 35,000 clones, 70% to 90% of which show up once; roughly 58% is in the top ten. The sequencing used CD4+ or CD8+ T cells sorted from blood, collected in a trial of the OX40 agonist ivuxolimab. The receptor set was obtained from an adult with an advanced solid tumor such as melanoma, head and neck, liver or kidney cancer.

V and J are TRBV28 and TRBJ1-2, with unresolved D. Trimming took 1 base from V and 5 from J, leaving 11 bases between them. The CDR3 has 14 residues. Germline V lookup: CDR1 MDHEN, CDR2 SYDVKM. The CDR3 is CASSLSQSQYGYTF. For the CDR3, the DNA is TGTGCCAGCAGTTTATCCCAGAGTCAATATGGCTACACCTTC.

The chain carries TRBV7-2 and TRBJ2-1, with 8 bases lining up with TRBD2. Germline V gene sequence: CDR1 SGHTA, CDR2 FQGNSA. The V gene end was trimmed by 5 bases and the J gene end by 2 bases; junction bases not matched to a gene: 8. The CDR3 sequence is 16 residues long. CDR3 in DNA: TGTGCCAGCAGCACCCGTGGGCGGGGGGCCTACAATGAGCAGTTCTTC. It yields the protein CASSTRGRGAYNEQFF.

V gene TRBV5-6 combines with J gene TRBJ1-2; no firm D call. V lost 0 bases and J lost 11, with 20 bases in between. The CDR3 sequence is 15 residues long. Germline-derived CDR1 and CDR2 are SGHDT and YYEEEE. CDR3 region: CASSLAGGSTLGYTF. CDR3 coding DNA: TGTGCCAGCAGCTTGGCAGGCGGATCCACTCTAGGGTACACCTTC.

The gene calls are TRBV5-5 and TRBJ2-7; possible D gene TRBD1, 6 bases. The CDR3 has 14 amino acids. The V end was cut by 3 bases, the J end by 6 bases, with 16 bases between. Germline lookup yields CDR1 SGHKS and CDR2 YYEKEE (reference sequence). CDR3 sequence: CASSYGAGVAEQYF. CDR3 coding DNA: TGTGCCAGCAGCTACGGTGCAGGGGTAGCCGAGCAGTACTTC. Complete variable domain (other parts from reference TRBV5-5 and TRBJ2-7): DAGVTQSPTHLIKTRGQQVTLRCSPISGHKSVSWYQQVLGQGPQFIFQYYEKEERGRGNFPDRFSARQFPNYSSELNVNALLLGDSALYLCASSYGAGVAEQYFGPGTRLTVT.

This rearrangement joins TRBV27 to TRBJ1-1; a possible D gene is TRBD1 (6 bases). The length of the CDR3 is 13 residues. The germline V gene encodes CDR1 MNHEY and CDR2 SMNVEV (reference sequence). V shed 4 bases and J shed 4 bases, with 10 bases lying between them. The CDR3 protein is CASSYLGGTEAFF. CDR3 coding DNA: TGTGCCAGCAGTTATCTAGGGGGCACTGAAGCTTTCTTT.

The chain carries TRBV7-6 and TRBJ1-2, with D unresolved. The CDR3 length is 14 residues. V was pared by 5 bases and J by 0 bases, with 10 bases between. Germline values: CDR1 SGHVS, CDR2 FNYEAQ. CDR3 protein: CASSPKGANYGYTF. The CDR3 DNA is TGTGCCAGCAGCCCCAAGGGAGCTAACTATGGCTACACCTTC.

The genes are TRBV19 and TRBJ2-6; D remains ambiguous. This CDR3 comprises 15 residues. The V and J ends lost 7 bases and 4 bases respectively, with 14 bases between them. Per germline, CDR1 LNHDA and CDR2 SQIVND (reference sequence). The CDR3 spells CASTESDPGANVLTF. Here the CDR3 DNA reads TGTGCCAGTACCGAGTCGGATCCCGGGGCCAACGTCCTGACTTTC.

This sequence joins TRBV21-1 and TRBJ1-5; the DNA was not compared with TRBD1, the D call given in the table. TRBV21-1 is described as a pseudogene. The CDR3 has 13 residues. The DNA of the CDR3 is TGTGCCCGCCGGGACAGATACAATCAGCCCCAGCATTTT. Amino acid sequence: CARRDRYNQPQHF.

The chain employs TRBV11-2 and TRBJ2-3; D might be TRBD2 (6 bases). This CDR3 is 17 amino acids long. The germline CDR1 and CDR2 sequences are SGHAT and FQNNGV. Trimming pared 3 bases from V and 0 bases from J, leaving 16 bases between. CDR3 DNA: TGTGCCAGCAGCTTTTTCATTGCGGGGACTAGCACAGATACGCAGTATTTT. Residues: CASSFFIAGTSTDTQYF.

DNA for the CDR3: TGTGCCAGCAGACAACTTGTTAACTATGGCTACACCTTC. This translates into CASRQLVNYGYTF. The chain is built from TRBV6-5 and TRBJ1-2, with D unresolved. Germline loops: CDR1 MNHEY, CDR2 SVGAGI. The CDR3 runs 13 residues. The V and J ends lost 6 bases and 1 base respectively, with 9 bases between them.

The genes are TRBV21-1 and TRBJ1-2; the D call in the table, TRBD1, was not verified against the DNA. TRBV21-1 is tagged as a pseudogene. The CDR3 contains 15 residues. As DNA, the CDR3 is TGTGCCAGCAGCAAACCGAGGGCAGGGGAGAGGGGCTACACCTTC. Protein product: CASSKPRAGERGYTF.

The chain is built from TRBV19 and TRBJ2-3; 9 nucleotides align to TRBD1. The ends lost 5 bases at V and 4 bases at J; junction bases unmatched: 10. CDR1 and CDR2 (germline): LNHDA, SQIVND (reference sequence). The CDR3 spans 16 residues. The DNA of the CDR3 is TGTGCCAGTAGTTCCCTACCGGGACAGGGTTCAGATACGCAGTATTTT. Its protein product is CASSSLPGQGSDTQYF.

The chain carries TRBV7-2 and TRBJ2-7, with D hard to call. The CDR3 is made up of 13 amino acids. The ends were cut back, 10 bases at V and 7 bases at J, with 20 bases in the middle. Germline V lookup: CDR1 SGHTA, CDR2 FQGNSA. As DNA, the CDR3 is TGTGCCATCAAACGAATGGAATCCGGGGAGCAGTACTTC. Its translation is CAIKRMESGEQYF.

J is TRBJ1-1 and V is TRBV6-5; the match to TRBD1 covers 8 bases. The CDR3 sequence is 15 residues long. The V segment lost 0 bases and the J segment 10 bases; nucleotides outside the gene matches: 10. CDR1 and CDR2 from the germline V gene are MNHEY and SVGAGI. The CDR3 is CASSYSKQGVTPAFF. CDR3 DNA: TGTGCCAGCAGTTACTCGAAACAGGGGGTAACTCCAGCTTTCTTT.

This clone was seen a single time. The CDR3 is CASSVTSGDPYEQYF. The CDR3 bases are TGTGCCAGCAGTGTTACTAGCGGGGACCCCTACGAGCAGTACTTC. The chain joins TRBV28 to TRBJ2-7, with 10 bases aligning to TRBD2. This CDR3 comprises 15 residues. In germline, CDR1 is MDHEN, CDR2 SYDVKM. V lost 5 bases, J lost 2 bases, and 6 bases stayed unmatched.

V gene TRBV4-1 combines with J gene TRBJ1-5; D is ambiguous. This CDR3 contains 14 residues. The V end was cut by 0 bases, the J end by 4 bases, with 7 bases between. CDR1 is MGHRA, CDR2 YSYEKL, per germline. The CDR3 DNA is TGCGCCAGCAGCCAAGACCGAGATAATCAGCCCCAGCATTTT. Protein: CASSQDRDNQPQHF.

The rearrangement joins TRBV2 to TRBJ2-3; perhaps D is TRBD1 or TRBD2 (5 bases each). The CDR3 has 15 residues. The germline V gene encodes CDR1 SNHLY and CDR2 FYNNEI. Trimming stripped 7 bases from V and 1 base from J, with 15 bases between. CDR3 DNA sequence: TGTGCCAGCACTGGGACCGAGGACGGCACAGATACGCAGTATTTT. Its translation is CASTGTEDGTDTQYF.

The chain combines TRBV6-6 with TRBJ1-6, with TRBD1 as a possible D gene (5 bases). CDR1 is MNHNY and CDR2 is SVGAGI in the germline V gene (reference sequence). The V end was cut by 2 bases, the J end by 2 bases, with 7 bases between. This CDR3 is 15 amino acids long. CDR3 sequence: CASSYGTTYNSPLHF. In nucleotides, the CDR3 is TGTGCCAGCAGTTACGGGACTACCTATAATTCACCCCTCCACTTT.

The genes are TRBV6-5 and TRBJ2-1, with D perhaps matching TRBD2 (6 bases). Deletions cut 5 bases from V and 8 bases from J, with 13 bases between. The CDR3 runs 13 residues. The germline CDR1 and CDR2 sequences are MNHEY and SVGAGI. This CDR3 is CASSQRVRDEQFF. The CDR3, as DNA: TGTGCCAGCAGTCAGCGGGTGAGGGATGAGCAGTTCTTC.

V usage is TRBV6-1 and J usage is TRBJ1-1; 9 bases fit TRBD1. CDR1 MNHNS and CDR2 SASEGT come from the germline V gene. CDR3 length: 16 residues. V shed 2 bases, J shed 11 bases, and the junction held 15 bases outside the gene matches. CDR3 loop: CASSESIIRRQGEAFF. In DNA form, the CDR3 reads TGTGCCAGCAGTGAATCTATAATCCGACGACAGGGGGAGGCTTTCTTT.